The 11 T cell receptor beta chains below come from one sample, sequenced in a study of CD8+ T cells in alopecia areata. The treatment denotes: oral pan-JAK inhibitor, 5-10 mg twice daily. Once RNA had been extracted, it was reverse transcribed into cDNA to act as the sequencing template. Measured with immunoSEQ multiplex PCR; TCRdb has only the in-frame clones, and not every one. Among more than 150,000 clones listed, roughly half were seen once. The sequencing here drew on CD8+ T cells sorted from blood, taken between weeks 51 and 52, from a patient treated with tofacitinib. The receptor set was obtained from a human donor with alopecia areata.

The J gene is TRBJ2-5, the V gene TRBV6-1; 10 bases align to TRBD2. J gave up 2 bases and V 0 bases, and 0 bases lay outside the gene matches. The CDR3 has 15 amino acids. From germline, CDR1 is MNHNS and CDR2 SASEGT. CDR3 sequence (DNA): TGTGCCAGCAGTGAAGCAGCGGGGGGGCAAGAGACCCAGTACTTC. Protein sequence: CASSEAAGGQETQYF.

V gene TRBV25-1 combines with J gene TRBJ1-2; D is undetermined. Looked up from germline, CDR1 is MGHDK and CDR2 is SYGVNS. Trimming cost V 5 bases and J 4 bases, with 5 bases left between them. The CDR3 spans 11 residues. For the CDR3, the DNA is TGTGCCAGCAGTTTAGGCTATGGCTACACCTTC. Translation gives CASSLGYGYTF.

This clone has a handful of counts. CDR3 amino acids: CASNTENTGELFF. The CDR3 nucleotides read TGCGCCAGCAACACAGAGAACACCGGGGAGCTGTTTTTT. J is TRBJ2-2 and V is TRBV5-1, with D unclear. The CDR3 consists of 13 residues. Germline V gives CDR1 SGHRS, CDR2 YFSETQ. V was shortened by 6 bases and J by 1 base, with 7 bases between the two germline ends.

The genes are TRBV5-1 and TRBJ2-5; tentatively, D is TRBD1 or TRBD2 (5 bases each). The germline CDR1 and CDR2 sequences are SGHRS and YFSETQ. The V end was cut by 4 bases, the J end by 5 bases, with 21 bases between. This CDR3 is 16 amino acids long. DNA of the CDR3: TGCGCCAGCAGCACACTGGGACCTACACCGGGGGAGACCCAGTACTTC. It yields the protein CASSTLGPTPGETQYF.

CDR3: CAWSATGTGDGYTF. The CDR3, as DNA: TGTGCCTGGAGTGCGACCGGGACAGGGGATGGCTACACCTTC. This chain joins TRBV30 and TRBJ1-2; TRBD1 matches 10 bases. In germline, CDR1 is GTSNPN, CDR2 SVGIG (reference sequence). The CDR3 is 14 residues long. V lost 1 base, J lost 6 bases, and 5 bases stayed unmatched. The full variable domain, its missing parts supplied by reference TRBV30 and TRBJ1-2, is SQTIHQWPATLVQPVGSPLSLECTVEGTSNPNLYWYRQAAGRGLQLLFYSVGIGQISSEVPQNLSASRPQDRQFILSSKKLLLSDSGFYLCAWSATGTGDGYTFGSGTRLTVV.

This clone was counted at least ten times. The J gene is TRBJ2-1, the V gene TRBV9; D is perhaps TRBD2 (6 bases). V was trimmed by 3 bases and J by 4 bases, leaving 11 bases between them. The germline gives CDR1 SGDLS, CDR2 YYNGEE. CDR3 length equals 14 residues. The chain's CDR3 is CASSAGLSYNEQFF. In DNA form, the CDR3 reads TGTGCCAGCAGCGCGGGACTCTCATACAATGAGCAGTTCTTC.

This clone appeared a single time. CDR3 coding DNA: TGTGCCAGCAGTCGGACAGGGGCTATAACTGAAGCTTTCTTT. Amino acids: CASSRTGAITEAFF. The chain recombines TRBV27 with TRBJ1-1, with TRBD1 matching over 9 bases. V was pared by 5 bases and J by 5 bases, with 6 bases of the junction left unmatched. CDR1 and CDR2 (germline): MNHEY, SMNVEV (reference sequence). The CDR3 loop spans 14 amino acids.

The chain couples TRBV6-4 to TRBJ2-1; 8 bases are a match to TRBD2. V lost 0 bases to trimming and J lost 10 bases; unmatched junction nucleotides: 8. This CDR3 is built from 15 residues. Germline CDR1 is MRHNA and CDR2 is SNTAGT. The DNA of the CDR3 is TGTGCCAGCAGTGACTCGAACGGGGGGGCTGAGGAGCAGTTCTTC. It specifies CASSDSNGGAEEQFF.

This clone was picked up a small number of times. The CDR3 reads CASSLANEVDEKLFF. The CDR3 DNA sequence: TGTGCCAGCAGCTTAGCTAATGAGGTGGATGAAAAACTGTTTTTT. V is TRBV7-8 and J is TRBJ1-4; D gene uncertain. CDR3 length: 15 amino acids. The germline V and J ends were trimmed by 0 bases and 6 bases, with 11 bases remaining between them. Germline V gene data show CDR1 as SGHVS and CDR2 as FQNEAQ.

This clone has ten or more counts. The J gene is TRBJ2-1, the V gene TRBV6-4; 7 bases fit TRBD2. Germline V gene lookup returns CDR1 MRHNA and CDR2 SNTAGT. The CDR3 runs 14 residues. Losses at the gene ends were 0 bases for V and 4 bases for J; bases not matched to a gene: 0. The CDR3 DNA reads TGTGCCAGCAGTGACTCGGGGGGGTACAATGAGCAGTTCTTC. It translates to CASSDSGGYNEQFF.

This clone was seen only a few times. The chain employs TRBV4-1 and TRBJ2-1, with D possibly TRBD2 on 5 matching bases. The CDR3 length is 14 residues. The V gene lost 6 bases and the J gene lost 4 bases, with 13 bases spanning the gap. CDR1 and CDR2 (germline): MGHRA, YSYEKL. DNA of the CDR3: TGCGCCAGCAGGGGTCGGGATCCATACAATGAGCAGTTCTTC. Its translation is CASRGRDPYNEQFF.